This TCR beta chain was recorded in a study of blood T cell repertoires in COVID-19 (TCRdb year 2020). As for the study more broadly: Samples covering the acute and convalescent phases of COVID-19 were provided by collaborators in the United States, Italy and Spain. The prospective study material was composed of cDNA or gDNA derived from T cells, B-cell-depleted T cells, or PBMCs. Subjects who had been exposed to COVID-19, were actively infected with it, or had recovered from it provided the deeply sampled blood TCRbeta repertoires that made up the dataset. The repertoires were released in a freely available public database meant as a resource for research on the immune response to SARS-CoV-2. The samples were drawn from two sources: the first 160 participants of the ongoing ImmuneRACE study, and 1,200 or so subjects contributed by 6 global collaborators. Sample metadata almost always included a de-identified subject ID, COVID-19 status, age in years and sex. Where available, HLA class I and class II types were taken from metadata supplied by the sample provider and were not determined by assay-based typing. Beyond this particular receptor, the publication reports: Clinical and demographic metadata were provided uncurated, with the amount varying by source and participant.

Note on this clone: The antigen this receptor binds is unknown. Base qualities are not recorded, but no much larger clone differs from it by a single base.

The immunoSEQ Assay, a bias-controlled multiplex PCR, was used to amplify TCRbeta CDR3 regions from genomic DNA. Concerning the study's data processing: Within the assay, amplification of reference gene primers was used to estimate how many nucleated cells each sample contained. Sequence reads were collapsed and filtered to measure the absolute abundance of every unique TCRbeta CDR3 rearrangement. Productive Simpson clonality was computed per sample as the square root of Simpson's diversity index over productive rearrangements. The table was pulled from immuneACCESS by TCRdb, which kept in-frame rearrangements only. Such tables lose some clones; where checked, under half of the loss comes from unresolved V genes, and the rest has no known cause. The DNA was the basis for D and trimming; V, J and clone size are from that table. This sample has roughly 350,000 clones in its table, and around nine tenths of those were observed once. The ten largest clonotypes hold about 6.7% of the sample.

At one collaborating source in Seattle, patients were enrolled during active infection and were followed longitudinally through the course of disease. The collaborating institutions used their own protocols to collect whole blood in K2EDTA tubes. For TCRbeta analysis, collaborator samples were shipped as frozen whole blood, as isolated PBMCs, or as DNA extracted from either sample type. V loses 4 bases, J loses 7 bases, and the germline ends lie 13 bases apart. Including cysteine and phenylalanine, the CDR3 has 12 amino acids. Of the read, only the CDR3 DNA is kept; its 36 bases are in frame from base 1. CDR1 and CDR2, looked up from the germline V gene, are SQVTM and ANQGSEA.

The chain links TRBV29-1 with TRBJ1-2, with TRBD1 as a weak D call on 6 bases. What was sequenced was peripheral blood. This TCR was recovered from a woman in her seventies with COVID-19, enrolled during active disease. For the CDR3, the sequence is CSVVGQGSGYTF. The nucleotide sequence is given as TGCAGCGTTGTTGGGCAGGGGAGTGGCTACACCTTC.